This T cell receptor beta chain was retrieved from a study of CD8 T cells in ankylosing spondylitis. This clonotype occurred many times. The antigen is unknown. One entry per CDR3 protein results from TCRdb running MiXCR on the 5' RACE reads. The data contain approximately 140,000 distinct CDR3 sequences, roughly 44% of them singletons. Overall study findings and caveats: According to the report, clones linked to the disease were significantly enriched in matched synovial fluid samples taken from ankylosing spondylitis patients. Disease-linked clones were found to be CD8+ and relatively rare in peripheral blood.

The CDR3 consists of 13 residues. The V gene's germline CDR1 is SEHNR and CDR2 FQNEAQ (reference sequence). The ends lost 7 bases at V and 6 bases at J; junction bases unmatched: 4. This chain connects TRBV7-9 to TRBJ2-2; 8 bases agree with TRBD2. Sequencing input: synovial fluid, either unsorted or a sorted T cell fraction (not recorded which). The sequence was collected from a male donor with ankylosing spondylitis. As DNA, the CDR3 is TGTGCCAGCACCCCGGGACTAGCCGGGGAGCTGTTTTTT. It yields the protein CASTPGLAGELFF.